This paragraph reports one T cell receptor (beta chain). The V gene end was trimmed by 1 base and the J gene end by 2 bases; junction bases not matched to a gene: 6. Germline lookup yields CDR1 LNHDA and CDR2 SQIVND (reference sequence). The CDR3 contains 16 residues. The data originate from a study of control samples from healthy donors and cancer patients. Sequencing was performed with immunoSEQ multiplex PCR; in TCRdb, only in-frame clones are kept and a portion is missing. The sample has approximately 100,000 clones, just under 95% seen once; the top ten hold about 2.9%. This chain connects TRBV19 to TRBJ2-3, with 7 positions matching TRBD1. The sequenced sample consisted of blood. The origin of this receptor is a human donor in good health. The donor label of this sample is uncertain. The CDR3 DNA follows: TGTGCCAGTAGTATAGGGCAGGGGGTGCCCACAGATACGCAGTATTTT. Translation gives CASSIGQGVPTDTQYF.